Sequencing of this TCR beta chain was carried out in a study of regulatory T cells in long-lasting Graves disease (dated by TCRdb to the early 2020s). With regard to the full study: In the newly diagnosed Graves' disease group, patients had been taking antithyroid drugs for less than 3 months. Patients with persistent Graves' disease were compared with patients with newly diagnosed Graves' disease using TCR sequencing and RNA sequencing of peripheral blood. TCR sequencing covered roughly 13 persistent and 20 or so newly diagnosed Graves' disease patients, around 33 samples in total. The study was conducted in China and was registered as a clinical trial.

The library relied on multiplex PCR. Sequencer: Illumina HiSeq 4000. To build TCR beta libraries, CDR3 regions were amplified by Arm-PCR using iRepertoire HTBI primers. PCR products were gel purified before sequencing. The study's own analysis went as follows. Gene usage analysis of CDR3 amino acid clonotypes relied on the approximately 60 TRBV and fewer than 15 TRBJ segments identified across samples. COPE and FqMerger were used to merge the filtered high-quality paired reads into contigs. BLAST was used to align contigs to the IMGT TRBV, TRBD and TRBJ reference genes, and CDR3 was defined following IMGT. Highly expanded clones were defined as clonotypes with a frequency above 0.1%. Shannon entropy was used to measure repertoire diversity, and the Gini coefficient was used to measure V-J evenness. A clonotype found in more than one individual was treated as public. The public reads were run again by TCRdb, first through fastp at Q25 and then through MiXCR, and only productive beta chains were kept. CDR3 protein sequences are deduplicated, and each keeps its most common genes and DNA. These V and J calls are TCRdb output, not the study's own analysis. The sample table lists roughly 560,000 distinct CDR3 sequences, about 16% of them with a count of one. The leading ten clones occupy approximately 25% of the sample.

Study-level results and caveats: More public clonotypes were shared among persistent patients (under 3,000) than among newly diagnosed patients (more than 900). Persistent Graves' disease patients showed lower TCR Shannon entropy and fewer highly expanded clones than newly diagnosed patients, suggesting clonal expansion. Only the TCR beta chain was sequenced and analyzed. Because the primary lesion, thyroid tissue, could not be accessed, the study looked at peripheral blood alone. TRBV28, TRBJ1-2 and TRBJ2-5 were preferentially used in persistent disease, while TRBV20-1 and TRBJ2-1 were favored in newly diagnosed disease. The small sample size was acknowledged by the authors as a limitation that may reduce accuracy.

The table lists this clonotype with many counts. Its antigen is currently not known. Nothing much larger sits one base from this clone, and base qualities are not available. What the time point label conveys for this sample: newly diagnosed GD, antithyroid drugs for less than 3 months. For both TCR sequencing and RNA sequencing, RNA was extracted from PBMCs in TRIzol. The diagnosis of Graves' disease was made according to American Thyroid Association guidelines. Patients for the study were recruited at an endocrinology department in Xi'an, China. From each patient, nine milliliters of peripheral blood was collected into an EDTA anticoagulant tube. Ficoll Paque Plus density gradient separation was used to isolate PBMCs, and no further T cell sorting was done. RNA quality was checked with an Agilent 2100 Bioanalyzer and agarose gel, and concentration with a NanoDrop 2000. Compared with germline, V lacks 3 bases and J lacks 6 bases; bases without a gene match: 10. CDR1 LGHDT and CDR2 YNNKEL were looked up in the germline V gene (reference sequence). The CDR3 contains 15 residues, cysteine and phenylalanine counted. Only the CDR3 DNA stays, 45 bases, in frame from base 1.

This sample was also put to use in a study of T cells in Graves' hyperthyroidism and ophthalmopathy. In that second paper, the authors write: A patient counted as having stable Graves' hyperthyroidism if no progression to ophthalmopathy occurred over 18 months of follow-up. The hyperthyroidism patients were between 18 and 65 years old and newly diagnosed, with a disease duration of less than 2 months. Patients with uncontrolled infections, other autoimmune diseases, pregnancy or lactation were excluded. Diagnoses were based on clinical symptoms, serum thyroxine and TRAb, thyroid ultrasound and orbital computed tomography. For the first round of RT-PCR on the TCR CDR3, the HTBI primer set was used together with the Qiagen OneStep RT-PCR kit. Most expanded thyroid clonotypes (frequency above 0.001) were also detected in blood, a finding suggesting that blood repertoires may reflect thyroid immune responses. A 13 V-J signature model separated ophthalmopathy from stable hyperthyroidism, with over 85% sensitivity and 81.08% specificity in cross-validation and 80%/75% in testing. During validation, the model predicted progression to ophthalmopathy a median of approximately 6 months ahead of onset, with almost 71% sensitivity and almost 75% specificity. A discovery cohort of roughly 96 patients, about 40 with Graves' ophthalmopathy and 57 with stable Graves' hyperthyroidism, was used to find distinguishing TCR V-J signatures. Prospective prediction of ophthalmopathy was tested in an independent validation cohort of 18 to 20 hyperthyroidism patients and around 16 patients who later progressed to ophthalmopathy. The 85 to 100 discovery patients were randomly split 7:3 into training and test sets. Thyroid tissue and blood T-cell repertoires from more than five Graves' hyperthyroidism patients were also compared in the study. Following sampling, methimazole starting at 30 mg daily was given to hyperthyroidism patients, and high-dose intravenous methylprednisolone was given to ophthalmopathy patients. Libraries were constructed in a second round of multiplex PCR, after which size selection and purification were performed. Libraries were sequenced paired-end with 100 bp reads on an Illumina HiSeq2000. Raw data were processed with SOAPnuke, discarding reads with adapters, uncalled bases, mean Phred below 15, or no exact constant-primer or identifier match. COPE v1.2.5 was used to merge high-quality paired reads, and clonotypes were defined as unique nucleotide sequences. MiTCR v1.1 was used to align the clonotypes against IMGT TRBV, TRBD and TRBJ reference segments. The analysis included only V-J combinations with a frequency above 0.0001, which together covered more than 98% of the repertoires. A TCS score was defined as the ratio between F50 (clonal expansion) and ExV (chaos), using BLOSUM62-based TCRdist between CDR3 peptides within each V-J. Welch's t-statistics and random forest reduced some 510 V-J features to roughly 13, which were used in a naive Bayes classifier (R e1071). Sample size was not statistically predetermined, and investigators were not blinded to group allocation. The paper describes TCR Vbeta CDR3 sequencing of 140 or so peripheral blood samples, made up of roughly 45 ophthalmopathy patients, some 80 hyperthyroidism patients and 17 progressor patients.

The sequences come from peripheral blood mononuclear cells (PBMCs), collected at new diagnosis, from a patient treated with antithyroid drugs. The clonotype was recovered from a woman aged 40 to 65 with Graves disease. Donor details come from another sample of the same person, matched by shared clones. Recombination linked TRBV3-1 to TRBJ1-2, with TRBD1 identical over 7 junction bases. The sequenced DNA: TGTGCCAGCAGCCAGGGGGTTACAGGGGCTGATGGCTACACCTTC. This encodes CASSQGVTGADGYTF.